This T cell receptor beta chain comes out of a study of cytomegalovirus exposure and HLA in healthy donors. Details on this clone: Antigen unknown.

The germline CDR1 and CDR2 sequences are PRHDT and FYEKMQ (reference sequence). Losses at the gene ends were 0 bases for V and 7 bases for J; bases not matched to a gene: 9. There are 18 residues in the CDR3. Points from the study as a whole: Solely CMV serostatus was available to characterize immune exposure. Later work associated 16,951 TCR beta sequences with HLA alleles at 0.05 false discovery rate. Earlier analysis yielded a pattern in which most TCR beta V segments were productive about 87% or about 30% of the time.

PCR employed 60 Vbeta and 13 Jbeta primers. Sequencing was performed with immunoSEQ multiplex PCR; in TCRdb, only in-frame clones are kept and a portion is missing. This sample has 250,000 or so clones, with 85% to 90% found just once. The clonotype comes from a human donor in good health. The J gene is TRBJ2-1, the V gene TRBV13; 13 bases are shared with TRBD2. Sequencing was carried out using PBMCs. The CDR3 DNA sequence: TGTGCCAGCAGCTTAGGCCCTCCGAGGACTAGCGGGAGTAATGAGCAGTTCTTC. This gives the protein CASSLGPPRTSGSNEQFF.